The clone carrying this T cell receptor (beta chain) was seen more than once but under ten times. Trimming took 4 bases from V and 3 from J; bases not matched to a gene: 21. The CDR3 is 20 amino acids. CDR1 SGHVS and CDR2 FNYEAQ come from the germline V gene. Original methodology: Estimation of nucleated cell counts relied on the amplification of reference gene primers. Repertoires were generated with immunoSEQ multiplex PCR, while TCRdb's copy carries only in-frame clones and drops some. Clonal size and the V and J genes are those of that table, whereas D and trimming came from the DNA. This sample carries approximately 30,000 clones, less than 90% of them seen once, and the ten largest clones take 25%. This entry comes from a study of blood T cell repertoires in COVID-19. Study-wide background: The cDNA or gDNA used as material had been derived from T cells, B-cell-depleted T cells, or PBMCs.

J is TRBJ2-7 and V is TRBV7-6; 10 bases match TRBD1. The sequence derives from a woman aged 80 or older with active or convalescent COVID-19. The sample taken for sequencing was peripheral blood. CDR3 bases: TGTGCCAGCAGCTATCTGACTGAGGGACAGGGGAATTGGCACAACTACGAGCAGTACTTC. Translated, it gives CASSYLTEGQGNWHNYEQYF.